The rows below give T cell receptor beta chains drawn from one sample of a study of a mutant IDH1 vaccine in newly diagnosed glioma. Produced via immunoSEQ multiplex PCR; TCRdb's table is partial and in-frame only. The sample records tens of thousands of clones, about 74% being singletons. These receptors have no identified antigens. The sample was PBMCs, taken from a glioma patient whose treatment included an IDH1 peptide vaccine. The origin of the receptors is a man aged 45-65 years with glioma. Both conserved end residues are trimmed from each CDR3.

V gene	J gene	CDR3 protein
TRBV6-5	TRBJ1-4	ASSFDRGRIEKLF
TRBV20-1	TRBJ2-5	SARVRETQY
TRBV7-2	TRBJ2-1	ASRTGLDEQF
TRBV23-1	TRBJ2-3	ASSLNPGRGTDTQY
TRBV14	TRBJ1-5	ASSQDRKWGFRPQH
TRBV10-3	TRBJ2-1	AISESVGEQF
TRBV7-9	TRBJ1-1	ASSPEGGLEAF
TRBV6-5	TRBJ1-1	ASSKANTEAF
TRBV10-3	TRBJ1-2	AISESSSSHT
TRBV6-5	TRBJ2-6	ASSGNSGANVLT
TRBV9	TRBJ1-1	ASSVDPAPWNTEAF
TRBV19	TRBJ1-5	ATQKKQGDQPQH
TRBV19	TRBJ2-1	ASSIWGTRDEQF
TRBV5-4	TRBJ2-7	ASSLAGRMSYEQY